These 27 T cell receptor beta chains originate from one sample sequenced in a study of spatial heterogeneity in lung cancer. Time point noted: sample taken at primary tumor resection. TCRdb fed the 5' RACE reads into MiXCR, producing one record per CDR3 protein. Of over a thousand distinct CDR3 sequences in the sample, approximately 14% were seen once. Specimen: normal lung tissue next to the tumor, collected at surgery. These receptor sequences come from a male donor with early-stage non-small cell lung cancer.

This clonotype is medium-sized in the sample. This chain uses TRBV11-3 with TRBJ2-5; no reliable D call. The CDR3 consists of 13 residues. With 6 bases removed from V and 4 bases from J, the gap between germline ends came to 12 bases. From germline, CDR1 is SGHNT and CDR2 YENEEA. For the CDR3, the DNA is TGTGCCAGCAGTTTCAACACTGGAGAGACCCAGTACTTC. Translating it yields CASSFNTGETQYF.

By share of the sample, this clonotype is medium-sized. The chain recombines TRBV5-1 with TRBJ2-1, with 8 positions matching TRBD1. CDR1 SGHRS and CDR2 YFSETQ come from the germline V gene. The CDR3 is made up of 15 amino acids. The trim removed 3 bases at V and 4 bases at J, leaving 6 bases unmatched. The CDR3 sequence: CASSSGQVGYNEQFF. As DNA, the CDR3 is TGCGCCAGCAGCTCGGGACAGGTGGGGTACAATGAGCAGTTCTTC. The variable domain in full, completed from reference TRBV5-1 and TRBJ2-1, reads KAGVTQTPRYLIKTRGQQVTLSCSPISGHRSVSWYQQTPGQGLQFLFEYFSETQRNKGNFPGRFSGRQFSNSRSEMNVSTLELGDSALYLCASSSGQVGYNEQFFGPGTRLTVL.

This chain joins TRBV5-1 and TRBJ2-7; the D gene is possibly TRBD2 (5 bases). CDR1 and CDR2 (germline): SGHRS, YFSETQ. V was clipped by 3 bases and J by 3 bases, with 13 bases between them. The CDR3 runs to 14 residues. The CDR3 spells CASSYEGRFYEQYF. The CDR3 nucleotides read TGCGCCAGCAGCTATGAGGGCAGGTTCTACGAGCAGTACTTC.

This clonotype turned up a few times. This chain uses TRBV5-4 with TRBJ2-1, with 10 bases lining up with TRBD2. V was pared by 1 base and J by 8 bases, with 6 bases of the junction left unmatched. The CDR3 extends over 15 amino acids. Looked up from germline, CDR1 is SGHNT and CDR2 is YYREEE (reference sequence). DNA of the CDR3: TGTGCCAGCAGCTTGCGGCTAGCGGGAGTTTATGAGCAGTTCTTC. Protein sequence: CASSLRLAGVYEQFF.

This clonotype is medium-sized in the sample. J is TRBJ1-2 and V is TRBV7-2; D gene uncertain. From germline, CDR1 is SGHTA and CDR2 FQGNSA. The CDR3 is made up of 12 amino acids. V was trimmed by 1 base and J by 6 bases, leaving 6 bases between them. CDR3 nucleotides: TGTGCCAGCAGCTTAGGCAACCATGGCTACACCTTC. This encodes CASSLGNHGYTF.

This clonotype is judged medium-sized (0.01 to 0.1%). The chain links TRBV7-8 to TRBJ1-1; D is possibly TRBD1 (5 bases). CDR1 and CDR2 from the germline V gene are SGHVS and FQNEAQ. V was clipped by 3 bases and J by 1 base, with 15 bases between them. This CDR3 region has 16 residues. CDR3 DNA: TGTGCCAGCAGCTTGGGGACTCTCCCTGGGAACACTGAAGCTTTCTTT. Its protein is CASSLGTLPGNTEAFF. Filled out from reference TRBV7-8 and TRBJ1-1, the complete variable domain reads GAGVSQSPRYKVAKRGQDVALRCDPISGHVSLFWYQQALGQGPEFLTYFQNEAQLDKSGLPSDRFFAERPEGSVSTLKIQRTQQEDSAVYLCASSLGTLPGNTEAFFGQGTRLTVV.

The chain recombines TRBV11-3 with TRBJ2-1; weak D call: TRBD1 (6 bases). Trimming removed 4 bases at V and 10 bases at J, with 17 bases between. This CDR3 region has 14 residues. Per germline, CDR1 SGHNT and CDR2 YENEEA. CDR3 coding DNA: TGTGCCAGCAGCTCCTACCAGCAGGGGAAAGAGCAGTTCTTC. This encodes CASSSYQQGKEQFF.

This clonotype is categorized as medium-sized (0.01 to 0.1%). CDR3 nucleotides: TGTGCCAGCAGCCCAGGACTAGCGGCCTACGAGCAGTACTTC. Encoded protein: CASSPGLAAYEQYF. This chain connects TRBV9 to TRBJ2-7; 10 positions match TRBD2. The V gene's germline CDR1 is SGDLS and CDR2 YYNGEE. With V trimmed by 4 bases and J by 2 bases, 3 bases remained unmatched. This CDR3 region has 14 residues.

This clonotype was counted only a few times. The CDR3 DNA follows: TGTGCCAGCATTAACAGGGGCCCTTCACCCCTCCACTTT. It yields the protein CASINRGPSPLHF. This chain uses TRBV28 with TRBJ1-6, with TRBD1 matching 7 bases. Germline V gives CDR1 MDHEN, CDR2 SYDVKM. V lost 7 bases, J lost 9 bases, and 6 bases stayed unmatched. The CDR3 runs to 13 residues.

In this sample, this clonotype is medium-sized. This chain's CDR3 is CSAPGQLGARSYNEQFF. The CDR3 nucleotides are TGCAGTGCTCCTGGACAGCTAGGCGCCAGGTCCTACAATGAGCAGTTCTTC. The chain couples TRBV20-1 to TRBJ2-1; weak D call: TRBD1 (6 bases). Germline CDR1 is DFQATT and CDR2 is SNEGSKA (reference sequence). Trimming removed 5 bases from V and 1 base from J, with 21 bases in between. This CDR3 region has 17 residues.

The V and J genes are TRBV5-1 and TRBJ2-7; no clear D gene. Germline V gene data show CDR1 as SGHRS and CDR2 as YFSETQ. The CDR3 sequence is 14 residues long. Trimming removed 0 bases at V and 0 bases at J, with 7 bases between. CDR3: CASSLELNSYEQYF. In DNA, the CDR3 is TGCGCCAGCAGCTTGGAGCTCAACTCCTACGAGCAGTACTTC.

This clonotype showed up just a few times. V usage is TRBV20-1 and J usage is TRBJ1-4; D remains ambiguous. The CDR3 is 10 residues long. Germline V gives CDR1 DFQATT, CDR2 SNEGSKA (reference sequence). V gave up 5 bases and J gave up 8 bases, with 6 bases separating them. In DNA form, the CDR3 reads TGCAGTGCTTCCGACGAAAAACTGTTTTTT. It yields the protein CSASDEKLFF.

This clonotype qualifies as large. The V gene is TRBV7-6, the J gene TRBJ1-5; D perhaps matches TRBD1 (5 bases). The CDR3 length is 13 residues. V lost 1 base, J lost 5 bases, and 6 bases lay in between. From germline, CDR1 is SGHVS and CDR2 FNYEAQ. CDR3 bases: TGTGCCAGCAGCTTAGGCAGGGATCAGCCCCAGCATTTT. Amino acids: CASSLGRDQPQHF.

This clonotype qualifies as medium-sized. J is TRBJ1-4 and V is TRBV7-9, with D perhaps TRBD1 (6 bases). This CDR3 region has 15 residues. Deletions cut 7 bases from V and 2 bases from J, with 14 bases between. Germline values: CDR1 SEHNR, CDR2 FQNEAQ (reference sequence). CDR3 coding DNA: TGTGCCAGCACCCCAGGGGTTTCCACTAATGAAAAACTGTTTTTT. This translates into CASTPGVSTNEKLFF.

By share of the sample, this clonotype is large. The chain uses TRBV27 and TRBJ1-3; no clear D gene. The ends were cut back, 5 bases at V and 3 bases at J, with 5 bases in the middle. CDR1 and CDR2 (germline): MNHEY, SMNVEV (reference sequence). The CDR3 has 12 residues. The CDR3 DNA reads TGTGCCAGCAGTCCAGGTGGAAACACCATATATTTT. Amino acids: CASSPGGNTIYF.

The chain's CDR3 is CASSVGGDRAYNEQFF. The CDR3 DNA follows: TGTGCCAGCAGCGTAGGGGGAGACAGGGCCTACAATGAGCAGTTCTTC. This chain joins TRBV9 and TRBJ2-1; TRBD1 matches at 7 bases. The trim removed 0 bases at V and 2 bases at J, leaving 5 bases unmatched. The CDR3 has 16 amino acids. Looked up from germline, CDR1 is SGDLS and CDR2 is YYNGEE. Together with reference TRBV9 and TRBJ2-1, the CDR3 gives the full variable domain: DSGVTQTPKHLITATGQRVTLRCSPRSGDLSVYWYQQSLDQGLQFLIQYYNGEERAKGNILERFSAQQFPDLHSELNLSSLELGDSALYFCASSVGGDRAYNEQFFGPGTRLTVL.

This clonotype is medium-sized by share. The chain has TRBV9 and TRBJ1-5; D is unresolved. Germline CDR1 reads SGDLS; CDR2 reads YYNGEE. The CDR3 length is 13 residues. The V end lost 0 bases, the J end lost 4 bases, and 5 bases lay between the germline ends. CDR3 sequence: CASSVGENQPQHF. As DNA, the CDR3 is TGTGCCAGCAGCGTAGGGGAAAATCAGCCCCAGCATTTT. The variable domain in full, completed from reference TRBV9 and TRBJ1-5, reads DSGVTQTPKHLITATGQRVTLRCSPRSGDLSVYWYQQSLDQGLQFLIQYYNGEERAKGNILERFSAQQFPDLHSELNLSSLELGDSALYFCASSVGENQPQHFGDGTRLSIL.

This clonotype appeared many times. The chain links TRBV29-1 to TRBJ2-2; possible D gene TRBD1, 5 bases. CDR3 length equals 14 residues. Germline V gene data show CDR1 as SQVTM and CDR2 as ANQGSEA. V was trimmed by 5 bases and J by 7 bases, leaving 17 bases between them. CDR3 in amino acids: CSVSGARAVGELFF. The CDR3 nucleotides read TGCAGCGTTTCCGGCGCCAGGGCGGTCGGGGAGCTGTTTTTT.

This clonotype appeared many times. The J gene is TRBJ2-1, the V gene TRBV7-6, with 11 bases identical to TRBD2. V lost 4 bases to trimming and J lost 10 bases; unmatched junction nucleotides: 3. Germline CDR1 and CDR2: SGHVS and FNYEAQ. CDR3 length: 13 amino acids. The CDR3 reads CASSSLAGGEQFF. CDR3 DNA sequence: TGTGCCAGCAGCTCTTTAGCGGGAGGGGAGCAGTTCTTC.

This chain connects TRBV12-3 or TRBV12-4 to TRBJ1-2, with a weak D call TRBD1 (5 bases). The CDR3 length is 12 residues. The V gene lost 1 base and the J gene lost 6 bases, with 6 bases spanning the gap. The CDR3 DNA reads as TGTGCCAGCAGTTTAGGAGGGGATGGCTACACCTTC. Amino acids: CASSLGGDGYTF.

Judged by abundance, this clonotype is large. The rearrangement uses TRBV10-1 and TRBJ1-5; D remains ambiguous. CDR1 is WNHNN, CDR2 SYGVQD, per germline (reference sequence). Trimming shortened V by 6 bases and J by 1 base, and 7 bases separated the two germline ends. The CDR3 spans 13 residues. CDR3 sequence reads: CASSLGSNQPQHF. CDR3 DNA sequence: TGCGCCAGCAGCCTTGGGAGCAATCAGCCCCAGCATTTT.

This clonotype is judged medium-sized (0.01 to 0.1%). Germline is not matched at one junction end, which may reflect a read error. The CDR3 DNA reads TGTGCTAGCAGCTTACGACAGGGCACAGATACGCAGTATTTT. It encodes CASSLRQGTDTQYF. V and J are TRBV7-7 and TRBJ2-3, with D maybe TRBD1 (6 bases). CDR3 length: 14 residues. The germline CDR1 and CDR2 sequences are SSHAT and FNYEAQ (reference sequence).

This clonotype ranks as medium-sized. The rearrangement uses TRBV4-2 and TRBJ2-2; perhaps D is TRBD1 or TRBD2 (6 bases each). Trimming cost V 4 bases and J 7 bases, with 10 bases left between them. This CDR3 comprises 13 residues. Germline loops: CDR1 LGHNA, CDR2 YNFKEQ. CDR3 coding DNA: TGTGCCAGCAGCCCGGGGGCCTTCGGGGAGCTGTTTTTT. This sequence encodes CASSPGAFGELFF.

The chain is built from TRBV29-1 and TRBJ2-5, with TRBD2 matching over 7 bases. Germline CDR1 reads SQVTM; CDR2 reads ANQGSEA. J was trimmed by 1 base and V by 2 bases; bases with no gene match: 7. This CDR3 is 15 amino acids long. The CDR3: CSVEKERDLQETQYF. In DNA, the CDR3 is TGCAGCGTTGAAAAGGAGCGGGACCTCCAAGAGACCCAGTACTTC.

The V gene is TRBV20-1, the J gene TRBJ2-1, with D unresolved. This CDR3 contains 15 residues. Germline assignment: CDR1 DFQATT and CDR2 SNEGSKA (reference sequence). Trimming took 3 bases from V and 3 from J, leaving 15 bases between them. CDR3 in DNA: TGCAGTGCTAGTGACCGGACGAGAAACTACAATGAGCAGTTCTTC. Its translation is CSASDRTRNYNEQFF.

Relative to its sample, this clonotype is medium-sized. The CDR3 here is CASSTSTSAIASEQYF. The CDR3, as DNA: TGTGCCAGCAGCACCTCGACCAGCGCCATTGCCTCCGAGCAGTACTTC. The genes are TRBV6-2 or TRBV6-3 and TRBJ2-7; D not certain. Germline-derived CDR1 and CDR2 are MNHEY and SVGEGT. V was pared by 6 bases and J by 6 bases, with 24 bases between. The CDR3 contains 16 residues.

This clonotype is deemed large. The chain employs TRBV7-8 and TRBJ2-5, with 10 bases identical to TRBD2. The CDR3 has 17 residues. The germline CDR1 and CDR2 sequences are SGHVS and FQNEAQ. V was pared by 5 bases and J by 7 bases, with 16 bases of the junction left unmatched. This CDR3 is CASSAFLAGAPTGTQYF. The CDR3 nucleotides read TGTGCCAGCAGCGCCTTTCTAGCGGGAGCGCCCACAGGGACCCAGTACTTC.